Each of the 20 T cell receptor beta chains below was sequenced from the same sample in a study of Graves' ophthalmopathy and Graves' hyperthyroidism. RNA transcripts yielded amplified TCR beta CDR3 regions. First-round RT-PCR with HTBI primers preceded a second-round multiplex PCR. TCRdb independently ran MiXCR on the multiplex PCR reads; one entry per CDR3 protein. The table includes 300,000 to 500,000 distinct CDR3 sequences, 15% detected once. The specimen was peripheral blood. Receptor source: a woman under 30 with stable Graves' hyperthyroidism.

The chain joins TRBV3-1 to TRBJ1-1; the D gene is possibly TRBD1 (6 bases). The germline V gene encodes CDR1 LGHDT and CDR2 YNNKEL (reference sequence). The ends were cut back, 1 base at V and 4 bases at J, with 10 bases in the middle. This CDR3 has 14 amino acids. CDR3: CASSQVTGTTEAFF. DNA for the CDR3: TGTGCCAGCAGCCAAGTTACAGGGACCACTGAAGCTTTCTTT.

This clonotype has at least ten counts. This chain links TRBV11-2 with TRBJ1-5; TRBD1 matches 10 bases. V gave up 5 bases and J gave up 8 bases; unmatched junction bases: 6. Per germline, CDR1 SGHAT and CDR2 FQNNGV. The length of the CDR3 is 14 residues. The CDR3 bases are TGTGCCAGCAGCAAGGACAGGGGGGGAAAGCCCCAGCATTTT. Its translation: CASSKDRGGKPQHF.

This clonotype was recorded at least ten times. V usage is TRBV27 and J usage is TRBJ1-5, with D unclear. This CDR3 is built from 13 residues. Trimming cost V 6 bases and J 9 bases, with 15 bases left between them. The V gene's germline CDR1 is MNHEY and CDR2 SMNVEV (reference sequence). The CDR3 DNA follows: TGTGCCAGCAGCGCGTACTCCTTGGGGCCCCAGCATTTT. This translates into CASSAYSLGPQHF.

This clonotype was observed at least ten times. V gene TRBV7-6 combines with J gene TRBJ2-7; TRBD1 is a possible D gene (6 bases). CDR3 length: 13 amino acids. Germline CDR1 reads SGHVS; CDR2 reads FNYEAQ. V was clipped by 8 bases and J by 0 bases, with 11 bases between them. The chain's CDR3 is CASSRDTSYEQYF. The DNA of the CDR3 is TGTGCCAGCTCTCGGGACACCTCCTACGAGCAGTACTTC.

This clonotype occurred many times. V gene TRBV20-1 combines with J gene TRBJ2-5; D is possibly TRBD1 (5 bases). CDR3 length: 13 residues. Germline assignment: CDR1 DFQATT and CDR2 SNEGSKA (reference sequence). With 2 bases removed from V and 5 bases from J, the gap between germline ends came to 12 bases. The CDR3 DNA is TGCAGTGCTAGAAGAATTGGGGCGGAGACCCAGTACTTC. Translating it yields CSARRIGAETQYF.

The genes are TRBV29-1 and TRBJ2-5; D remains unclear. The CDR3 totals 13 residues. V was pared by 5 bases and J by 1 base, with 11 bases between. CDR1 and CDR2 (germline): SQVTM, ANQGSEA. CDR3 sequence (DNA): TGCAGCGTTTCGGTCCAGGCCCAAGAGACCCAGTACTTC. It encodes CSVSVQAQETQYF.

This chain uses TRBV7-2 with TRBJ2-5; D perhaps matches TRBD2 (5 bases). The CDR3 loop spans 14 amino acids. Germline lookup yields CDR1 SGHTA and CDR2 FQGNSA. Trimming pared 4 bases from V and 5 bases from J, leaving 14 bases between. This CDR3 reads CASSSRGGWETQYF. Here the CDR3 DNA reads TGTGCCAGCAGCTCCCGGGGTGGTTGGGAGACCCAGTACTTC.

This sequence joins TRBV24-1 and TRBJ1-2, with D unresolved. This CDR3 region has 13 residues. V was shortened by 4 bases and J by 8 bases, with 13 bases between the two germline ends. Germline CDR1 and CDR2: KGHDR and SFDVKD. The CDR3 sequence: CATSDFNGEGYTF. DNA for the CDR3: TGTGCCACCAGTGACTTCAACGGCGAGGGCTACACCTTC.

Ten or more counts support this clonotype. This chain uses TRBV10-3 with TRBJ2-5; D gene uncertain. The CDR3 is made up of 12 amino acids. The germline gives CDR1 ENHRY, CDR2 SYGVKD. Between the trimmed V and J ends, which lost 3 bases and 0 bases, there was a span of 2 bases. The CDR3 here is CAISDHQETQYF. The CDR3 DNA follows: TGTGCCATCAGTGACCACCAAGAGACCCAGTACTTC.

Ten or more counts support this clonotype. The chain uses TRBV6-2 or TRBV6-3 and TRBJ2-2, with 10 bases matching TRBD2. The CDR3 consists of 15 residues. The ends lost 2 bases at V and 5 bases at J; junction bases unmatched: 2. Germline V gene sequence: CDR1 MNHEY, CDR2 SVGEGT. The CDR3 is CASSYTSGATGELFF. For the CDR3, the DNA is TGTGCCAGCAGTTACACTAGCGGGGCTACCGGGGAGCTGTTTTTT.

V and J are TRBV6-1 and TRBJ2-7; no clear D. Deletions cut 7 bases from V and 3 bases from J, with 7 bases between. There are 11 residues in the CDR3. CDR1 and CDR2 from the germline V gene are MNHNS and SASEGT. In DNA, the CDR3 is TGTGCCAGCACTCAATACTACGAGCAGTACTTC. Its protein is CASTQYYEQYF.

This clonotype was observed many times. This chain joins TRBV6-5 and TRBJ2-7; a weak D match, TRBD1 (5 bases). CDR3 length equals 14 residues. V gave up 2 bases and J gave up 6 bases, with 14 bases separating them. Germline V gene sequence: CDR1 MNHEY, CDR2 SVGAGI. The CDR3 coding sequence is TGTGCCAGCAGTTACGGGCTGAGGACAAGCGAGCAGTACTTC. This encodes CASSYGLRTSEQYF.

This clonotype was observed at least ten times. The rearrangement uses TRBV4-2 and TRBJ1-2; D is unclear. Trimming took 1 base from V and 6 from J, leaving 12 bases between them. There are 14 residues in the CDR3. Germline assignment: CDR1 LGHNA and CDR2 YNFKEQ. CDR3 in amino acids: CASSQGLGSDGYTF. The DNA for the CDR3 is TGTGCCAGCAGCCAAGGTCTGGGGTCGGATGGCTACACCTTC.

This clonotype was observed a single time. This chain connects TRBV6-1 to TRBJ1-1; perhaps TRBD1 as D (5 bases). This CDR3 spans 13 amino acids. Trimming shortened V by 4 bases and J by 2 bases, and 8 bases separated the two germline ends. Germline CDR1 and CDR2: MNHNS and SASEGT. The CDR3 DNA follows: TGTGCCAGCAGTGGGACAAGCAACACTGAAGCTTTCTTT. This encodes CASSGTSNTEAFF.

This clonotype was observed at least ten times. The chain employs TRBV7-2 and TRBJ1-5, with a weak D call TRBD1 (6 bases). Germline CDR1 reads SGHTA; CDR2 reads FQGNSA. The CDR3 has 15 residues. V lost 4 bases to trimming and J lost 4 bases, with 14 bases between them. The CDR3 DNA reads TGTGCCAGCAGCTCCACCACAGGGAGTAATCAGCCCCAGCATTTT. Translating it yields CASSSTTGSNQPQHF.

The gene calls are TRBV5-1 and TRBJ2-2; 7 bases fit TRBD2. Germline V lookup: CDR1 SGHRS, CDR2 YFSETQ. The CDR3 runs 16 residues. Losses at the gene ends were 0 bases for V and 2 bases for J; bases not matched to a gene: 4. The chain's CDR3 is CASSLEGLLNTGELFF. DNA of the CDR3: TGCGCCAGCAGCTTGGAGGGACTACTTAACACCGGGGAGCTGTTTTTT.

J is TRBJ2-5 and V is TRBV6-1; 8 nucleotides line up with TRBD2. The J segment lost 2 bases and the V segment lost 4 bases, leaving 3 bases of the junction unmatched. The CDR3 totals 14 residues. Germline V gene lookup returns CDR1 MNHNS and CDR2 SASEGT. The CDR3 region has the DNA TGTGCCAGCAGTGCCGCTAGCGGGCAAGAGACCCAGTACTTC. Its translation: CASSAASGQETQYF.

This clonotype was seen a few times. This rearrangement joins TRBV4-2 to TRBJ1-1, with D perhaps TRBD1 (5 bases). Germline V lookup: CDR1 LGHNA, CDR2 YNFKEQ. Trimming cost V 4 bases and J 3 bases, with 21 bases left between them. This CDR3 comprises 17 residues. CDR3 region: CASSPRGEKVRDTEAFF. The CDR3 DNA sequence: TGTGCCAGCAGCCCCCGAGGGGAGAAGGTTAGGGACACTGAAGCTTTCTTT.

This clonotype has at least ten counts. The genes are TRBV6-5 and TRBJ1-2; weak D call: TRBD1 (6 bases). Germline loops: CDR1 MNHEY, CDR2 SVGAGI. The ends were cut back, 3 bases at V and 4 bases at J, with 15 bases in the middle. CDR3 size: 15 residues. The CDR3 here is CASSYTGARGYGYTF. In DNA form, the CDR3 reads TGTGCCAGCAGTTATACGGGGGCGCGGGGCTATGGCTACACCTTC.

This clonotype was seen at least ten times. The chain links TRBV20-1 to TRBJ1-1, with TRBD1 matching 7 bases. CDR3 length equals 11 residues. The V segment lost 5 bases and the J segment 11 bases; nucleotides outside the gene matches: 8. The germline V gene has CDR1 DFQATT and CDR2 SNEGSKA (reference sequence). The CDR3 DNA is TGCAGTGCTCACAGGGGATTGGGGGCTTTCTTT. Encoded protein: CSAHRGLGAFF.